One T cell receptor (beta chain) is described in this entry. Amplification of TCR beta CDR3 regions was performed using RNA transcripts as template. The TCR CDR3 was amplified in a first-round RT-PCR using the HTBI primer set. TCRdb redid the calling of the multiplex PCR reads with MiXCR, one entry per CDR3 protein. This sample has 550,000 to 700,000 distinct CDR3 sequences, with roughly 15% found just once. The CDR3 length is 14 residues. Germline assignment: CDR1 LNHDA and CDR2 SQIVND (reference sequence). Trimming removed 8 bases at V and 6 bases at J, with 19 bases between. These data are taken from a study of T cells in Graves' hyperthyroidism and ophthalmopathy. On the study more broadly: Prior to any treatment, at the point of initial diagnosis, peripheral blood was collected.

Diagnoses used clinical symptoms, serum thyroxine and TRAb, thyroid ultrasound and orbital computed tomography. V and J are TRBV19 and TRBJ1-1; weak D call: TRBD1 (5 bases). The sample taken for sequencing was blood. The origin of this receptor is a woman in her 40s with Graves' ophthalmopathy. The CDR3 protein is CASDQPGGGAEAFF. CDR3 sequence (DNA): TGTGCCAGTGATCAACCGGGTGGGGGGGCTGAAGCTTTCTTT.